These 9 T cell receptor beta chains came from one sample sequenced in a study of cytomegalovirus exposure and HLA in healthy donors (dated by TCRdb to about 2017). Receptors were amplified or captured by the immunoSEQ multiplex PCR assay. The multiplex PCR relied on a mix of 60 forward primers for TCR Vbeta segments and 13 reverse primers for TCR Jbeta segments. The table was pulled from immuneACCESS by TCRdb, which kept in-frame rearrangements only. Such tables lose some clones; where checked, under half of the loss comes from unresolved V genes, and the rest has no known cause. A total of about 140,000 clones appear in this sample, 82% of them only once. The ten largest make up around 1.5% of the sample. Sequences were obtained from PBMCs. The receptors were gathered from a man aged 25 to 40 in good health and CMV-seropositive.

The rearrangement uses TRBV18 and TRBJ2-7, with a weak D call TRBD2 (7 bases). V dropped 3 bases and J dropped 5 bases, with 14 bases sitting between them. CDR1 is KGHSH and CDR2 is LQKENI in the germline V gene. The CDR3 loop spans 14 amino acids. CDR3 sequence reads: CASSPAGGRNEQYF. The CDR3 nucleotides are TGTGCCAGCTCACCCGCCGGGGGGCGCAACGAGCAGTACTTC.

The chain links TRBV13 to TRBJ2-2; perhaps TRBD1 as D (7 bases). Germline V CDR1 and CDR2: PRHDT, FYEKMQ (reference sequence). Trimming took 3 bases from V and 0 from J, leaving 14 bases between them. The CDR3 has 17 amino acids. The CDR3 here is CASSFKGGTANTGELFF. For the CDR3, the DNA is TGTGCCAGCAGCTTTAAAGGGGGGACAGCGAACACCGGGGAGCTGTTTTTT.

Only one count was recorded for this clone. This chain joins TRBV15 and TRBJ2-3; TRBD2 might be the D (7 bases). Trimming pared 6 bases from V and 5 bases from J, leaving 9 bases between. Per germline, CDR1 LNHNV and CDR2 YYDKDF (reference sequence). The CDR3 has 12 residues. The CDR3: CATRGGGDTQYF. The CDR3 bases are TGTGCCACCAGAGGGGGGGGAGATACGCAGTATTTT.

V usage is TRBV5-1 and J usage is TRBJ2-1, with 11 nucleotides matching TRBD2. V gave up 4 bases and J gave up 3 bases; unmatched junction bases: 3. This CDR3 is 15 amino acids long. Germline V gene sequence: CDR1 SGHRS, CDR2 YFSETQ. The CDR3 protein is CASSLTSGGYNEQFF. The CDR3 DNA reads as TGCGCCAGCAGCCTAACTAGCGGGGGCTACAATGAGCAGTTCTTC.

The DNA for the CDR3 is TGTGCCAGCAGCTTGTCGGCGGGGACGGGGAGGACCCAGTACTTC. Translating gives CASSLSAGTGRTQYF. The chain combines TRBV7-9 with TRBJ2-5, with TRBD2 as a possible D gene (6 bases). This CDR3 comprises 15 residues. V was pared by 3 bases and J by 7 bases, with 18 bases between. CDR1 is SEHNR and CDR2 is FQNEAQ in the germline V gene (reference sequence).

This chain's CDR3 is CASSMSGATQSSYNEQFF. The CDR3 nucleotides read TGTGCCAGTAGTATGTCAGGGGCCACCCAAAGCTCCTACAATGAGCAGTTCTTC. This sequence joins TRBV19 and TRBJ2-1; D might be TRBD1 (6 bases). Trimming stripped 3 bases from V and 0 bases from J, with 18 bases between. CDR3 length equals 18 residues. Per germline, CDR1 LNHDA and CDR2 SQIVND (reference sequence). Variable domain in full (rest from reference TRBV19 and TRBJ2-1): DGGITQSPKYLFRKEGQNVTLSCEQNLNHDAMYWYRQDPGQGLRLIYYSQIVNDFQKGDIAEGYSVSREKKESFPLTVTSAQKNPTAFYLCASSMSGATQSSYNEQFFGPGTRLTVL.

The chain joins TRBV2 to TRBJ2-6; TRBD1 might be the D (5 bases). The V end lost 1 base, the J end lost 0 bases, and 13 bases lay between the germline ends. Germline CDR1 reads SNHLY; CDR2 reads FYNNEI. The CDR3 length is 18 residues. The CDR3 DNA follows: TGTGCCAGCAGTGAAGGGGGCCTTTACTACTCTGGGGCCAACGTCCTGACTTTC. Translating it yields CASSEGGLYYSGANVLTF.

A single count supports this clone. The CDR3 is CASSIGERQGVGGTQYF. CDR3 nucleotide sequence: TGTGCCAGTAGTATTGGGGAGAGGCAGGGGGTTGGGGGGACCCAGTACTTC. The genes are TRBV19 and TRBJ2-5; TRBD1 agrees at 7 bases. The CDR3 runs 17 residues. The junction had 17 bases not matched to a gene; V was cut back by 3 bases and J by 7 bases. From germline, CDR1 is LNHDA and CDR2 SQIVND (reference sequence).

The count of this clone is one. The genes are TRBV28 and TRBJ1-5; 8 bases map to TRBD1. Trimming at V came to 6 bases and at J to 6 bases, leaving 16 bases not matched to a gene. The CDR3 totals 17 residues. CDR1 and CDR2 (germline): MDHEN, SYDVKM. The CDR3 sequence: CASSATGVTRGVQPQHF. CDR3 bases: TGTGCCAGCAGCGCGACAGGGGTTACGAGAGGAGTTCAGCCCCAGCATTTT. Looking up the rest from reference TRBV28 and TRBJ1-5 gives the full variable domain: DVKVTQSSRYLVKRTGEKVFLECVQDMDHENMFWYRQDPGLGLRLIYFSYDVKMKEKGDIPEGYSVSREKKERFSLILESASTNQTSMYLCASSATGVTRGVQPQHFGDGTRLSIL.